The 22 T cell receptor beta chains in this list originate from one sample, sequenced in a study of T cells in Graves' hyperthyroidism and ophthalmopathy. TCR beta CDR3 sequences were amplified from RNA transcripts. HTBI primers drove first-round RT-PCR of the TCR CDR3. TCRdb itself ran the multiplex PCR reads through MiXCR, one entry per CDR3 protein. The sample holds roughly 710,000 distinct CDR3 sequences, just over 35% seen once. Specimen: blood. These receptors came from a woman aged 40 to 49 with Graves' hyperthyroidism.

This clonotype has just one count. This rearrangement joins TRBV6-5 to TRBJ2-2; D might be TRBD2 (6 bases). CDR1 MNHEY and CDR2 SVGAGI come from the germline V gene. The CDR3 runs to 17 residues. Between the trimmed V and J ends, which lost 4 bases and 3 bases, there was a span of 18 bases. In DNA form, the CDR3 reads TGTGCCAGCAGTTTCCCAGGCTTGGTAGCGGACACCGGGGAGCTGTTTTTT. It is translated as CASSFPGLVADTGELFF.

This clonotype was seen many times. DNA for the CDR3: TGTGCCAGCAGCTTATCTCTGGCAAGAAACACTGAAGCTTTCTTT. Translating gives CASSLSLARNTEAFF. The V gene is TRBV7-9, the J gene TRBJ1-1, with no clear D. Germline CDR1 SEHNR, CDR2 FQNEAQ (reference sequence). There are 15 residues in the CDR3. Trimming removed 2 bases from V and 2 bases from J, with 12 bases in between.

This chain links TRBV10-3 with TRBJ2-5; possible D gene TRBD1, 7 bases. The CDR3 has 13 residues. Between the trimmed V and J ends, which lost 10 bases and 5 bases, there was a span of 17 bases. Germline lookup yields CDR1 ENHRY and CDR2 SYGVKD. The CDR3: CASGQGGYETQYF. CDR3 sequence (DNA): TGTGCCAGCGGCCAGGGGGGATACGAGACCCAGTACTTC.

Concerning this clonotype itself: A much larger clonotype is one base distant, so this may be a read error. The rearrangement joins TRBV10-3 to TRBJ2-2; tentative D call: TRBD1 (6 bases). The CDR3 runs to 18 residues. The V end was cut by 3 bases, the J end by 4 bases, with 21 bases between. CDR1 and CDR2 (germline): ENHRY, SYGVKD. The CDR3 spells CAISDSRWGRSTTGELFF. The CDR3, as DNA: TGTGCCATCAGTGATAGTCGTTGGGGGCGTTCAACCACCGGGGAGCTGTTTTTT.

The rearrangement uses TRBV7-2 and TRBJ2-7, with D maybe TRBD2 (6 bases). Matching the DNA end better, TRBJ2-5 makes the J call doubtful. Germline V CDR1 and CDR2: SGHTA, FQGNSA. This CDR3 contains 15 residues. In DNA form, the CDR3 reads TGTGCCAGCAGCCCACCATCGCGGGGCCAAGAGACCCAGTACTTC. Translation: CASSPPSRGQETQYF.

Points on this clonotype: This may come from a read error, since a much larger clone is one base off. This chain uses TRBV7-3 with TRBJ1-2; D is unresolved. Germline assignment: CDR1 SGHTA and CDR2 FQGTGA. V was pared by 5 bases and J by 4 bases, with 14 bases between. The CDR3 contains 14 residues. The CDR3 nucleotides are TGTGCCAGCAGCCGCTACCACACCTTCTATGGCTACACCTTC. Its protein is CASSRYHTFYGYTF. Drawing the rest from reference TRBV7-3 and TRBJ1-2, the complete variable domain is GAGVSQTPSNKVTEKGKYVELRCDPISGHTALYWYRQSLGQGPEFLIYFQGTGAADDSGLPNDRFFAVRPEGSVSTLKIQRTERGDSAVYLCASSRYHTFYGYTFGSGTRLTVV.

This clonotype was seen many times. The CDR3 protein is CASSYLSTYEQYF. The CDR3 DNA reads TGTGCCAGTAGCTACTTGTCCACCTACGAGCAGTACTTC. The V call is TRBV19, the J call TRBJ2-7; D gene uncertain. V was trimmed by 6 bases and J by 2 bases, leaving 11 bases between them. Germline assignment: CDR1 LNHDA and CDR2 SQIVND (reference sequence). This CDR3 region has 13 residues.

This clonotype has only a few counts. The chain carries TRBV19 and TRBJ1-6; D call uncertain. The CDR3 loop spans 13 amino acids. V was cut by 7 bases and J by 9 bases, with 13 bases left in between. Germline assignment: CDR1 LNHDA and CDR2 SQIVND (reference sequence). As DNA, the CDR3 is TGTGCCAGTACTGCAGCCCTGGCTTCACCCCTCCACTTT. Translating it yields CASTAALASPLHF.

This chain uses TRBV6-5 with TRBJ1-3; TRBD1 agrees at 8 bases. CDR1 is MNHEY, CDR2 SVGAGI, per germline. Trimming took 5 bases from V and 2 from J; bases not matched to a gene: 8. The CDR3 has 16 residues. The CDR3 here is CASSLKRTGTGNTIYF. The CDR3 DNA is TGTGCCAGCAGTCTCAAACGGACAGGGACTGGAAACACCATATATTTT.

V usage is TRBV10-2 and J usage is TRBJ1-2, with TRBD1 as a possible D gene (6 bases). V lost 4 bases to trimming and J lost 6 bases, with 15 bases between them. The CDR3 has 14 residues. CDR1 WSHSY and CDR2 SAAADI come from the germline V gene. The CDR3 DNA follows: TGCGCCAGCAGTGGGGACAAGGGACACGATGGCTACACCTTC. Protein sequence: CASSGDKGHDGYTF.

This clonotype was observed a handful of times. This chain links TRBV7-9 with TRBJ2-5; D might be TRBD1 or TRBD2, each matching 5 bases. Germline V gene sequence: CDR1 SEHNR, CDR2 FQNEAQ (reference sequence). V shed 6 bases and J shed 5 bases, with 43 bases lying between them. The CDR3 covers 23 residues. The CDR3: CASRPLSGSGTIMATATSETQYF. CDR3 nucleotide sequence: TGTGCCAGCAGACCATTGAGCGGATCCGGGACCATTATGGCCACCGCCACCTCCGAGACCCAGTACTTC.

This chain uses TRBV10-1 with TRBJ1-2, with 8 bases that match TRBD1. Germline trimming cut 8 bases from V and 8 bases from J; bases unmatched to any gene: 16. The CDR3 length is 15 residues. Germline assignment: CDR1 WNHNN and CDR2 SYGVQD (reference sequence). This chain's CDR3 is CASGPDRDDNLGYTF. DNA for the CDR3: TGCGCCAGCGGCCCGGACAGGGACGACAATTTGGGCTACACCTTC.

This clonotype showed up just a few times. The J gene is TRBJ2-2, the V gene TRBV2; D is unclear. The CDR3 has 10 amino acids. The germline V and J ends were trimmed by 8 bases and 7 bases, with 5 bases remaining between them. Per germline, CDR1 SNHLY and CDR2 FYNNEI. The CDR3 region has the DNA TGTGCCAGCTCAATCGGGGAGCTGTTTTTT. Encoded protein: CASSIGELFF. Combining the CDR3 with reference TRBV2 and TRBJ2-2 gives the whole variable domain EPEVTQTPSHQVTQMGQEVILRCVPISNHLYFYWYRQILGQKVEFLVSFYNNEISEKSEIFDDQFSVERPDGSNFTLKIRSTKLEDSAMYFCASSIGELFFGEGSRLTVL.

This clonotype was detected ten times or more. The CDR3 DNA follows: TGCAGCGTTGTGAAAACGTTCACTGAAGCTTTCTTT. This translates into CSVVKTFTEAFF. The chain couples TRBV29-1 to TRBJ1-1, with no clear D. CDR1 and CDR2 from the germline V gene are SQVTM and ANQGSEA. V lost 4 bases to trimming and J lost 4 bases, with 10 bases between them. The CDR3 spans 12 residues.

This clonotype was seen a handful of times. V is TRBV5-6 and J is TRBJ1-1; D is ambiguous. CDR3 length: 14 residues. Germline CDR1 SGHDT, CDR2 YYEEEE. V dropped 3 bases and J dropped 1 base, with 10 bases sitting between them. The CDR3 DNA reads as TGTGCCAGCAGCTCCCTTCGGGAGAACACTGAAGCTTTCTTT. It translates to CASSSLRENTEAFF.

The sample holds many counts of this clonotype. The chain has TRBV5-6 and TRBJ1-6, with a possible D match to TRBD1 (5 bases). There are 15 residues in the CDR3. V lost 3 bases, J lost 6 bases, and 13 bases lay in between. Germline CDR1 reads SGHDT; CDR2 reads YYEEEE. CDR3 coding DNA: TGTGCCAGCAGCTGGGAAGGACATCTTAATTCACCCCTCCACTTT. Its translation is CASSWEGHLNSPLHF.

In its sample, this clonotype was seen many times. The genes are TRBV20-1 and TRBJ2-7, with 8 bases identical to TRBD1. V was clipped by 6 bases and J by 2 bases; unmatched bases: 6. Germline CDR1 and CDR2: DFQATT and SNEGSKA (reference sequence). This CDR3 is built from 13 residues. The CDR3 DNA is TGCAGTGCACAGGGGGTGGGCACCTACGAGCAGTACTTC. Encoded protein: CSAQGVGTYEQYF.

The CDR3 protein is CASNLSGANTGELFF. In DNA form, the CDR3 reads TGTGCCAGCAACTTAAGCGGGGCGAACACCGGGGAGCTGTTTTTT. The rearrangement uses TRBV6-1 and TRBJ2-2; 7 bases line up with TRBD2. Germline V CDR1 and CDR2: MNHNS, SASEGT. V shed 7 bases, J shed 0 bases, and the junction held 5 bases outside the gene matches. CDR3 size: 15 residues.

This chain links TRBV7-2 with TRBJ2-4; D unclear. CDR1 is SGHTA, CDR2 FQGNSA, per germline. There are 14 residues in the CDR3. V lost 5 bases and J lost 1, with 9 bases in between. CDR3: CASSPLLAKNIQYF. For the CDR3, the DNA is TGTGCCAGCAGCCCCCTCTTGGCCAAAAACATTCAGTACTTC.

This clonotype was seen ten or more times. This sequence joins TRBV5-8 and TRBJ2-5, with 13 positions matching TRBD2. This CDR3 is 16 amino acids long. V lost 2 bases to trimming and J lost 6 bases; unmatched junction nucleotides: 7. Germline V lookup: CDR1 SGHTS, CDR2 YDEGEE. The CDR3: CASSLGLAGARKTQYF. The CDR3 nucleotides read TGTGCCAGCAGCTTAGGACTAGCGGGGGCGAGGAAGACCCAGTACTTC.

This clonotype occurred many times. V gene TRBV20-1 combines with J gene TRBJ2-7; 8 positions agree with TRBD1. The CDR3 spans 13 residues. In germline, CDR1 is DFQATT, CDR2 SNEGSKA (reference sequence). The V segment lost 5 bases and the J segment 3 bases; nucleotides outside the gene matches: 6. CDR3 residues: CSAEITGGYEQYF. Here the CDR3 DNA reads TGCAGTGCTGAGATTACAGGGGGCTACGAGCAGTACTTC.

This clonotype has at least ten counts. The rearrangement joins TRBV20-1 to TRBJ2-5; TRBD2 matches 7 bases. The CDR3 is 13 amino acids. Per the germline V gene, CDR1 is DFQATT and CDR2 is SNEGSKA (reference sequence). The V gene end was trimmed by 4 bases and the J gene end by 2 bases; junction bases not matched to a gene: 4. CDR3 sequence reads: CSAIAGGQETQYF. The CDR3 DNA reads TGCAGTGCTATCGCCGGGGGGCAAGAGACCCAGTACTTC.